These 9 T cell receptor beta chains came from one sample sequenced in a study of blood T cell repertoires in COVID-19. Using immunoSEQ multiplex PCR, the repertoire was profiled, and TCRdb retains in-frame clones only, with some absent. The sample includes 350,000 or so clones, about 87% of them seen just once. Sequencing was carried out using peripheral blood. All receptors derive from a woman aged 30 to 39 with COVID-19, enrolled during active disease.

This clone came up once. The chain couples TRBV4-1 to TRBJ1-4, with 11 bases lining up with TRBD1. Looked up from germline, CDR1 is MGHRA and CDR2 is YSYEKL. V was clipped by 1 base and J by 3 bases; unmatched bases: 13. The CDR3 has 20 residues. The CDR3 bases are TGCGCCAGCAGCCAAGCCGCAGGACAGGGGGCGCATGTCTCTAATGAAAAACTGTTTTTT. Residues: CASSQAAGQGAHVSNEKLFF.

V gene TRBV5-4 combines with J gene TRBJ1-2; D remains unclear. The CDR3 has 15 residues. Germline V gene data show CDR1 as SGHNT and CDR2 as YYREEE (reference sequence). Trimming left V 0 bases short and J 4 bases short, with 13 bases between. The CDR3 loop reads CASSLVPGALYGYTF. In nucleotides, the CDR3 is TGTGCCAGCAGCTTGGTGCCGGGAGCCCTCTATGGCTACACCTTC.

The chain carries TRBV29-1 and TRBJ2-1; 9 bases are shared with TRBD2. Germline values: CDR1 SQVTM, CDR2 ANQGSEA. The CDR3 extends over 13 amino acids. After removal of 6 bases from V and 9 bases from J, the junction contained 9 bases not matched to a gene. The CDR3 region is CSVGVAGAGEQFF. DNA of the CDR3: TGCAGCGTGGGGGTAGCGGGAGCAGGTGAGCAGTTCTTC.

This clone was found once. CDR3 DNA sequence: TGTGCCAGCAGCCCGGACAGGGCCGAGCAGTACTTC. Protein product: CASSPDRAEQYF. The genes are TRBV11-1 and TRBJ2-7; TRBD1 matches at 8 bases. CDR3 length: 12 amino acids. J gave up 6 bases and V 5 bases, and 3 bases lay outside the gene matches. CDR1 and CDR2 from the germline V gene are SGHAT and FQDESV (reference sequence).

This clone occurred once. CDR3 sequence (DNA): TGTGCCAGCAGTCGACTAGCGGGACTATCCGCGAACACCGGGGAGCTGTTTTTT. Protein sequence: CASSRLAGLSANTGELFF. This rearrangement joins TRBV6-4 to TRBJ2-2; 11 bases map to TRBD2. The germline CDR1 and CDR2 sequences are MRHNA and SNTAGT. V trimming: 5 bases; J trimming: 0 bases; junction bases outside the gene matches: 8. This CDR3 is 18 amino acids long.

The CDR3 is CASSYVASGRNEQYF. The CDR3 DNA reads as TGTGCCAGCAGTTATGTGGCTAGCGGGAGAAACGAGCAGTACTTC. The genes are TRBV6-5 and TRBJ2-7, with 10 bases fitting TRBD2. With V trimmed by 3 bases and J by 5 bases, 7 bases remained unmatched. There are 15 residues in the CDR3. The germline V gene has CDR1 MNHEY and CDR2 SVGAGI.

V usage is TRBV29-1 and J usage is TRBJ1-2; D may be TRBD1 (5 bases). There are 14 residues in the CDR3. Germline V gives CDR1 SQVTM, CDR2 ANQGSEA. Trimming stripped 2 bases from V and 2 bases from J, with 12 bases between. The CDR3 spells CSVEWGGSNYGYTF. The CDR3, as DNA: TGCAGCGTTGAATGGGGGGGATCGAACTATGGCTACACCTTC.

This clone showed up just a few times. Here the CDR3 DNA reads TGTGCCAGCAGCCAAGATGGGAGGGCCGGGGAGCTGTTTTTT. Residues: CASSQDGRAGELFF. The chain is built from TRBV4-2 and TRBJ2-2, with TRBD2 matching 7 bases. The CDR3 extends over 14 amino acids. Trimming took 0 bases from V and 6 from J; bases not matched to a gene: 1. Germline V gene data show CDR1 as LGHNA and CDR2 as YNFKEQ.

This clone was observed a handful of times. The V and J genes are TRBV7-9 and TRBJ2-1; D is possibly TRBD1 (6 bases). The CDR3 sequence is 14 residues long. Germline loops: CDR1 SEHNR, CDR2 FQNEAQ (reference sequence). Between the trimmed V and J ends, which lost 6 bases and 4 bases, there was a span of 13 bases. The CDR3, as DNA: TGTGCCAGCAGTTCCCCGGACAGTTACAATGAGCAGTTCTTC. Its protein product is CASSSPDSYNEQFF.